A selection of T cell receptor beta chains follows, all from one sample in a study of a mutant IDH1 vaccine in newly diagnosed glioma. Their antigens remain unidentified. Sequenced by immunoSEQ multiplex PCR; TCRdb stores in-frame clones only, minus some. The sample carries about 46,000 clones, roughly 83% recorded once. This material consisted of PBMCs, taken from a glioma patient whose treatment included an IDH1 peptide vaccine. Receptors were obtained from a woman in her 30s with glioma. Some clones in this sample may be carry-over from other donors' samples. Each CDR3 is given with its conserved first and last residue. Not every row has a clone size; where given, it reads once, few, many or a size class.

cdr3_aa: CATEDGAYNEQFF
v_call: TRBV19
clone_size: NA

cdr3_aa: CASSEGLAGTYEQFF
v_call: TRBV6-1
clone_size: NA

cdr3_aa: CASSLASRETQYF
v_call: TRBV5-4
clone_size: NA

cdr3_aa: CASSTSGVAGQYF
v_call: TRBV27
clone_size: NA

cdr3_aa: CASSRGQGVETQYF
v_call: TRBV13
clone_size: NA

cdr3_aa: CSVEVWAGRNIGYTF
v_call: TRBV29-1
clone_size: NA

cdr3_aa: CASSQSGLAGLF
v_call: TRBV28
clone_size: NA

cdr3_aa: CASSLWAGSSYNEQFF
v_call: TRBV5-1
clone_size: NA

cdr3_aa: CASSPGTTGNTIYF
v_call: TRBV5-1
clone_size: once

cdr3_aa: CASSQGREGGPYEQYF
v_call: TRBV4-2
clone_size: NA

cdr3_aa: CASSIGGRPETQYF
v_call: TRBV19
clone_size: NA

cdr3_aa: CASSLKLAASYNEQFF
v_call: TRBV6-4
clone_size: NA

cdr3_aa: CASSLEGNEQYF
v_call: TRBV11-2
clone_size: once

cdr3_aa: CASSGTASGNTIYF
v_call: TRBV19
clone_size: NA

cdr3_aa: CASRRVDGTPLSYEQYF
v_call: TRBV5-6
clone_size: NA

cdr3_aa: CASSAGQASNQPQHF
v_call: TRBV27
clone_size: once

cdr3_aa: CASSYPTPNTEAFF
v_call: TRBV6-5
clone_size: NA

cdr3_aa: CASNVDWDTGELFF
v_call: TRBV19
clone_size: NA

cdr3_aa: CASSLTGTGYTEAFF
v_call: TRBV4-1
clone_size: NA

cdr3_aa: CASSLSPSYEQYF
v_call: TRBV5-4
clone_size: NA